Listed here is a single T cell receptor beta chain. It lacks a known antigen. Per-nucleotide qualities are absent, and no much larger clonotype sits a single base away. The sample belongs to a study of blood T cell repertoires in COVID-19 (dated by TCRdb to 2018 to 2020). Concerning the study at large: Samples covering the acute and convalescent phases of COVID-19 were provided by collaborators in the United States, Italy and Spain. The prospective study material was composed of cDNA or gDNA derived from T cells, B-cell-depleted T cells, or PBMCs. Subjects who had been exposed to COVID-19, were actively infected with it, or had recovered from it provided the deeply sampled blood TCRbeta repertoires that made up the dataset. The repertoires were released in a freely available public database meant as a resource for research on the immune response to SARS-CoV-2. Samples were obtained from the ongoing ImmuneRACE study (first 160 participants) and from roughly 1,300 subjects provided by 6 global collaborators. Sample metadata almost always included a de-identified subject ID, COVID-19 status, age in years and sex. Where available, HLA class I and class II types were taken from metadata supplied by the sample provider and were not determined by assay-based typing.

The immunoSEQ Assay, a bias-controlled multiplex PCR, was used to amplify TCRbeta CDR3 regions from genomic DNA. Per the source publication's procedure: Nucleated cell counts per sample were estimated from amplification of reference gene primers within the assay. To quantify the absolute abundance of each unique TCRbeta CDR3 rearrangement, sequence reads were collapsed and filtered. For each sample, productive Simpson clonality was calculated as the square root of Simpson's diversity index over productive rearrangements. As stored in TCRdb, this immuneACCESS dataset retains in-frame rearrangements with V and J assigned. A fraction of the clones does not appear; measured against another copy, unresolved V genes explain less than half of the discrepancy, and the remainder lacks a known reason. V and J calls plus clone size are reproduced from that table; the DNA served to infer D and trimming. This sample gives 95,000 to 110,000 clones in total; approximately 88% of them show up just once. 4.5% to 6% of the sample goes to the ten largest clones.

The CDR3, cysteine through phenylalanine, is 15 amino acids long. The entry retains the CDR3 DNA only, 45 bases that are in frame from base 1. Looking up the germline V gene yields CDR1 KGHSH and CDR2 LQKENI. After removal of 2 bases from V and 5 bases from J, the junction retains 6 bases not matched to a gene. Collaborating institutions collected whole blood in K2EDTA tubes following their own protocols. Collaborator samples were shipped for TCRbeta analysis as frozen whole blood, isolated PBMCs, or DNA extracted from either sample type. What the research found in general, with its limitations: How much clinical and demographic metadata was included differed by source and by participant, and the metadata was provided uncurated.

The receptor was derived from a middle-aged man with active or convalescent COVID-19. Sample: peripheral blood. The chain joins TRBV18 to TRBJ2-3; 8 bases in between match TRBD2. DNA sequence: TGTGCCAGCTCACCAGCCGGGACTAGTAGAGATACGCAGTATTTT. Its translation is CASSPAGTSRDTQYF. Extended through the reference TRBV18 and TRBJ2-3 proteins, this CDR3 yields the full variable domain: NAGVMQNPRHLVRRRGQEARLRCSPMKGHSHVYWYRQLPEEGLKFMVYLQKENIIDESGMPKERFSAEFPKEGPSILRIQQVVRGDSAAYFCASSPAGTSRDTQYFGPGTRLTVL.